This T cell receptor (beta chain) derives from a study of blood T cell repertoires in COVID-19. Across the whole study: Samples came from the United States, Italy and Spain, spanning acute and convalescent COVID-19. In each case, the material was cDNA or gDNA derived from T cells, B-cell-depleted T cells, or PBMCs.

Original data processing: Estimated nucleated cell counts came from reference gene primer amplification. Sequencing was performed with immunoSEQ multiplex PCR; in TCRdb, only in-frame clones are kept and a portion is missing. V and J calls and clone size follow that table, whereas D and trimming were derived from the DNA. Here the sample spans 130,000 to 150,000 clones, almost 80% being singletons. Trimming removed 0 bases from V and 8 bases from J, with 4 bases in between. The V gene's germline CDR1 is GTSNPN and CDR2 SVGIG (reference sequence). The CDR3 is 11 residues long. The sequenced sample was peripheral blood. This receptor was identified in a man in his fifties with active or convalescent COVID-19. The J gene is TRBJ1-4, the V gene TRBV30; D remains unclear. The CDR3 loop is CAWSVREKLFF. The CDR3 bases are TGTGCCTGGAGTGTACGGGAAAAACTGTTTTTT.